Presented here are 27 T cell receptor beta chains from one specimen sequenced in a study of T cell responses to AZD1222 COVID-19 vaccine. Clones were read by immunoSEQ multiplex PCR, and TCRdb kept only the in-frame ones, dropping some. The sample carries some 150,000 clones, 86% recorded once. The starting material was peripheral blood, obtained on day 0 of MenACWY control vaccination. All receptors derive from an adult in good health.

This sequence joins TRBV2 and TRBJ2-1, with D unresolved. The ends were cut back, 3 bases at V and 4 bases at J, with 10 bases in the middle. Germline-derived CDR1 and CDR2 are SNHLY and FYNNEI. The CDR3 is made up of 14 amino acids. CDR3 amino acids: CASSDGVEYNEQFF. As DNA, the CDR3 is TGTGCCAGCAGTGATGGGGTGGAGTACAATGAGCAGTTCTTC.

The CDR3 region has the DNA TGTGCCAGCAGCCAAACCGGCCCTAGCGGGAGGGCGGAAAATGAGCAGTTCTTC. Its protein is CASSQTGPSGRAENEQFF. The gene calls are TRBV3-1 (or the pseudogene TRBV3-2) and TRBJ2-1, with 12 bases matching TRBD2. The V gene's germline CDR1 is LGHDT and CDR2 YNNKEL (reference sequence). The CDR3 runs 18 residues. After removal of 2 bases from V and 7 bases from J, the junction contained 12 bases not matched to a gene.

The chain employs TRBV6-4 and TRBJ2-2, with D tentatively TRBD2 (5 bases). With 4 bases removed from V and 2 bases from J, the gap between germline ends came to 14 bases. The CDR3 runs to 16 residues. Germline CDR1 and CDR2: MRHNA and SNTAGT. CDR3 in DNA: TGTGCCAGCAGTGGTCTGGCGGGCTTAAACACCGGGGAGCTGTTTTTT. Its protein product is CASSGLAGLNTGELFF.

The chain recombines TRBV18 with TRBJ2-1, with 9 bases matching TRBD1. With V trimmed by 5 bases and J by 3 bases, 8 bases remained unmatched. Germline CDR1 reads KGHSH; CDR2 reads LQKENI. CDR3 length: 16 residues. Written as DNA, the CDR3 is TGTGCCAGCTCATCCCCGGGACAGGGAATCTACAATGAGCAGTTCTTC. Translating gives CASSSPGQGIYNEQFF.

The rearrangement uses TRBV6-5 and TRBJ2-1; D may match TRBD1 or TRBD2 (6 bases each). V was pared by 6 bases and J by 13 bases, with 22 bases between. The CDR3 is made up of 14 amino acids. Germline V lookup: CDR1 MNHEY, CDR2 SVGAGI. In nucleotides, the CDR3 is TGTGCCAGCAGAAAAATGACGGGGGCGTTCACTCAGTTCTTC. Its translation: CASRKMTGAFTQFF.

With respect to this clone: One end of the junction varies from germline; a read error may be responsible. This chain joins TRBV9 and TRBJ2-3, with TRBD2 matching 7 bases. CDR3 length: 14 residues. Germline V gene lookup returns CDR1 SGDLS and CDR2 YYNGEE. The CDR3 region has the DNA TGTGCCAGCAACGTAGCGGGCCTCACAGATACGCAGTATTTT. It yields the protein CASNVAGLTDTQYF.

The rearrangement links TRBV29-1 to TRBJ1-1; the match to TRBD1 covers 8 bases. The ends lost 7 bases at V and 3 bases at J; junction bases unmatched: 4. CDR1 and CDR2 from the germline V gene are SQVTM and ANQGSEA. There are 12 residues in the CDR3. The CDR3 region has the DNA TGCAGCGGCGGACAGGGAGACACTGAAGCTTTCTTT. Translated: CSGGQGDTEAFF.

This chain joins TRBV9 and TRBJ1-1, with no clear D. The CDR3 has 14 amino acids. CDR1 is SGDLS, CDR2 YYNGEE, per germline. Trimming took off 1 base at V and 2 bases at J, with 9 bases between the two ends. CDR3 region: CASSVTADNTEAFF. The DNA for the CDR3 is TGTGCCAGCAGCGTAACGGCGGATAACACTGAAGCTTTCTTT.

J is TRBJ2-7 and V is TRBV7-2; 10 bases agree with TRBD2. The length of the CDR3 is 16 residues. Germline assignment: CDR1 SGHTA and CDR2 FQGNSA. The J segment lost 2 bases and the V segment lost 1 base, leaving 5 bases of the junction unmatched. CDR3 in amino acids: CASSLGTSGSPYEQYF. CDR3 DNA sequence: TGTGCCAGCAGCTTAGGGACTAGCGGTTCGCCCTACGAGCAGTACTTC.

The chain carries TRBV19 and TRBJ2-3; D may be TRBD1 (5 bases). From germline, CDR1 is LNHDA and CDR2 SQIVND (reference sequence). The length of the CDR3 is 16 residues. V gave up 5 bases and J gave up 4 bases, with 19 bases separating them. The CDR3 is CASSPSLQVVADTQYF. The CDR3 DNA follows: TGTGCCAGTAGTCCCTCCTTACAGGTTGTCGCAGATACGCAGTATTTT. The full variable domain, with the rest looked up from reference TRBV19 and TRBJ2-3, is DGGITQSPKYLFRKEGQNVTLSCEQNLNHDAMYWYRQDPGQGLRLIYYSQIVNDFQKGDIAEGYSVSREKKESFPLTVTSAQKNPTAFYLCASSPSLQVVADTQYFGPGTRLTVL.

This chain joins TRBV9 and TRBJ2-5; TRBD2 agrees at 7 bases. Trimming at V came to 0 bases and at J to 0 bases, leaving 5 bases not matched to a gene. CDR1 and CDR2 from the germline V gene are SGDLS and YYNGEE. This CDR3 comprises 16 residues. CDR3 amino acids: CASSVEASGHQETQYF. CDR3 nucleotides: TGTGCCAGCAGCGTAGAGGCTAGCGGCCACCAAGAGACCCAGTACTTC.

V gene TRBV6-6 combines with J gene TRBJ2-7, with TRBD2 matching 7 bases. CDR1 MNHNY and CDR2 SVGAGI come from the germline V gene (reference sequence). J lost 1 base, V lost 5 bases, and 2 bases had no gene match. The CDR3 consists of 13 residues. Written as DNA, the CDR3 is TGTGCCAGCAGTCCCGGGAGGTCCTACGAGCAGTACGTC. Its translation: CASSPGRSYEQYV.

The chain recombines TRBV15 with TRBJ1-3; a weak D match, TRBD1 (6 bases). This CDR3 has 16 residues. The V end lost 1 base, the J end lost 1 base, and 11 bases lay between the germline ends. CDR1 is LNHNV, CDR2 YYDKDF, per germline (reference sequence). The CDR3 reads CATSRVQGVSGNTIYF. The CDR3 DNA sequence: TGTGCCACCAGCAGAGTACAGGGAGTTTCTGGAAACACCATATATTTT. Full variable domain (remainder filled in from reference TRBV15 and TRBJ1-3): DAMVIQNPRYQVTQFGKPVTLSCSQTLNHNVMYWYQQKSSQAPKLLFHYYDKDFNNEADTPDNFQSRRPNTSFCFLDIRSPGLGDTAMYLCATSRVQGVSGNTIYFGEGSWLTVV.

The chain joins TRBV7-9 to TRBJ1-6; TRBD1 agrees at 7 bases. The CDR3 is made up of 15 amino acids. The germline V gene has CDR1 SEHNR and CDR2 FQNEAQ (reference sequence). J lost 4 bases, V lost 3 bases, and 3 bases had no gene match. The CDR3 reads CASSFGDRYNSPLHF. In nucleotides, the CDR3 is TGTGCCAGCAGCTTTGGGGACAGATATAATTCACCCCTCCACTTT.

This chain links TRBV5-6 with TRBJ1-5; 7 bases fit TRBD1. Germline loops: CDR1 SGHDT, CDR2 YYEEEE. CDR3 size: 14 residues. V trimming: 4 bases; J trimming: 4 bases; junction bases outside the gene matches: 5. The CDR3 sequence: CASSLRGGNQPQHF. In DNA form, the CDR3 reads TGTGCCAGCAGCCTCAGGGGGGGAAATCAGCCCCAGCATTTT.

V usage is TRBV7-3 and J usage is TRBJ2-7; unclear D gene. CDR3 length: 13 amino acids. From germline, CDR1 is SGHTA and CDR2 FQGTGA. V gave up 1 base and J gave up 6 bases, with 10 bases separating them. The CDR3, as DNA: TGTGCCAGCAGCTTAAACCCGACGGGCGAGCAGTACTTC. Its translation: CASSLNPTGEQYF. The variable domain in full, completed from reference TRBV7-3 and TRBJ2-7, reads GAGVSQTPSNKVTEKGKYVELRCDPISGHTALYWYRQSLGQGPEFLIYFQGTGAADDSGLPNDRFFAVRPEGSVSTLKIQRTERGDSAVYLCASSLNPTGEQYFGPGTRLTVT.

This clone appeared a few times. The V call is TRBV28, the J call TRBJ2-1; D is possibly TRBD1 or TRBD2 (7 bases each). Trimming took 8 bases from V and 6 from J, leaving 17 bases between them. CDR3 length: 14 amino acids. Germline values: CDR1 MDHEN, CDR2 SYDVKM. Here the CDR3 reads CASRGGQRVNEQFF. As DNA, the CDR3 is TGTGCCAGCCGCGGGGGACAGAGGGTCAATGAGCAGTTCTTC.

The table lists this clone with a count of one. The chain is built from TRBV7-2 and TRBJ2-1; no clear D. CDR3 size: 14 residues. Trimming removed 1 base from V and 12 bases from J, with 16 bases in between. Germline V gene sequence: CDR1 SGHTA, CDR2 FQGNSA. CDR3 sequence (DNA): TGTGCCAGCAGCTTAGATAGTGGCAATGAGCGGCAGTTCTTC. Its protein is CASSLDSGNERQFF. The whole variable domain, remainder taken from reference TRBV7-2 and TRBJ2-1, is GAGVSQSPSNKVTEKGKDVELRCDPISGHTALYWYRQSLGQGLEFLIYFQGNSAPDKSGLPSDRFSAERTGGSVSTLTIQRTQQEDSAVYLCASSLDSGNERQFFGPGTRLTVL.

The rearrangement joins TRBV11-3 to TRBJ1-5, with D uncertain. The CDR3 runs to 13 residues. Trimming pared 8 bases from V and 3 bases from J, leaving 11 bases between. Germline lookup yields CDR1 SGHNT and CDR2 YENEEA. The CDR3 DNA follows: TGTGCCAGCGCGGGCGGCCTCAATCAGCCCCAGCATTTT. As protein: CASAGGLNQPQHF.

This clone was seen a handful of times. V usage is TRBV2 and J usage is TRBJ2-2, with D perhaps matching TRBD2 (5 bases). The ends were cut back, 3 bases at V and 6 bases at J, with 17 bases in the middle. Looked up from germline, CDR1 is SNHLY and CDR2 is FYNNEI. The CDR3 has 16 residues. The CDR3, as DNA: TGTGCCAGCAGTGAGCGTTTAAGGAGGACGGCCGGGGAGCTGTTTTTT. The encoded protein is CASSERLRRTAGELFF.

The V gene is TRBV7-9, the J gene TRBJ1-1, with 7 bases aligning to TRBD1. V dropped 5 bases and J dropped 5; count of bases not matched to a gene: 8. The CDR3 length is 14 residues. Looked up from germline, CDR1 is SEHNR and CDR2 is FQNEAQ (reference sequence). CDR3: CASSRPPRGTEAFF. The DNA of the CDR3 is TGTGCCAGCAGCCGACCCCCCAGGGGGACTGAAGCTTTCTTT. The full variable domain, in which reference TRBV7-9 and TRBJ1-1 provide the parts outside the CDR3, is DTGVSQNPRHKITKRGQNVTFRCDPISEHNRLYWYRQTLGQGPEFLTYFQNEAQLEKSRLLSDRFSAERPKGSFSTLEIQRTEQGDSAMYLCASSRPPRGTEAFFGQGTRLTVV.

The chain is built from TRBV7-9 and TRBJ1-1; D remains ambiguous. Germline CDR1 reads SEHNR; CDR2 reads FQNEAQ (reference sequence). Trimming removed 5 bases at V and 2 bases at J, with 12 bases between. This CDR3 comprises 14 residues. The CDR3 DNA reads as TGTGCCAGCAGCCCGAGGGCCTCAAACACTGAAGCTTTCTTT. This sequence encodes CASSPRASNTEAFF.

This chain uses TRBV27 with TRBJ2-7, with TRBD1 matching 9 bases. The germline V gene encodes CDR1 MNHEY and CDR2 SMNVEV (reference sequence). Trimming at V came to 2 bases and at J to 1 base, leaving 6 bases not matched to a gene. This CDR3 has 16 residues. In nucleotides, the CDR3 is TGTGCCAGCAGTTTAGGGACAGGGAAAGCGTCCTACGAGCAGTACTTC. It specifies CASSLGTGKASYEQYF.

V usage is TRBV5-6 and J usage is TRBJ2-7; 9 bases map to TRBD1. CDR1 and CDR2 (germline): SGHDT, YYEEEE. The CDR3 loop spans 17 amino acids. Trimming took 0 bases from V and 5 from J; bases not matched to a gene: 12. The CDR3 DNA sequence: TGTGCCAGCAGCTTGGCTGGGGACAGGGCCGGGGACCACGAGCAGTACGTC. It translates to CASSLAGDRAGDHEQYV.

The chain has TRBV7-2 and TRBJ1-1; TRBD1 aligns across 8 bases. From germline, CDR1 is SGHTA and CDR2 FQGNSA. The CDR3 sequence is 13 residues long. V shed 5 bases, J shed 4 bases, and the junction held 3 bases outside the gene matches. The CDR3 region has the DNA TGTGCCAGCAGCACAGACAGGGGCACTGAAGCTTTCTTT. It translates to CASSTDRGTEAFF.

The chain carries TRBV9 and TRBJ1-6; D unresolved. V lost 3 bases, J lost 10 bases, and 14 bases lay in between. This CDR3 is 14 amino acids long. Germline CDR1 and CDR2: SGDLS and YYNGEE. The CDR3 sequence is CASSAHRGASPLHF. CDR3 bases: TGTGCCAGCAGCGCCCATCGGGGTGCCTCACCCCTCCACTTT.

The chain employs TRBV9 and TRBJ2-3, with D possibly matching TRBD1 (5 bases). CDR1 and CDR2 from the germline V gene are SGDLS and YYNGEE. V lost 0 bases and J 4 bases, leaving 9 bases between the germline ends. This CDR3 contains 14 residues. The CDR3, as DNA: TGTGCCAGCAGCGTAGGGCAGGGTTCAGATACGCAGTATTTT. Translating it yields CASSVGQGSDTQYF.